The present T cell receptor (beta chain) was sequenced within a study of T-cell reconstitution after alpha-beta-depleted transplantation in children. A TCRbeta library incorporating unique molecular identifiers was prepared. MiXCR, run by TCRdb on the PCR reads, gives a single entry per CDR3 protein. The sample lists about 500,000 distinct CDR3 sequences, about 30% seen once, with roughly 2.5% in the top ten. The receptor's source is a human donor who donated a stem cell graft to a child with aplastic anemia. Sequenced material: PBMCs from the stem cell graft donor, taken from the stem cell graft.

The CDR3 bases are TGTGCCAGCTCACCCTCCGCAAGCTCTGGAAACACCATATATTTT. This gives the protein CASSPSASSGNTIYF. The V and J genes are TRBV18 and TRBJ1-3; unclear D gene. Germline loops: CDR1 KGHSH, CDR2 LQKENI. This CDR3 is built from 15 residues. Trimming cost V 3 bases and J 0 bases, with 9 bases left between them.